This entry lists 22 T cell receptor beta chains sequenced from one sample in a study of blood T cell repertoires in COVID-19. Method: immunoSEQ multiplex PCR; TCRdb's copy keeps in-frame clones and lacks some. The sample includes approximately 200,000 clones, 84% of them seen just once. Sequenced: peripheral blood. The receptors derive from a woman aged 60-75 years with acute or convalescent COVID-19.

The rearrangement links TRBV5-1 to TRBJ1-2; D perhaps matches TRBD1 (5 bases). The CDR3 has 14 amino acids. Germline assignment: CDR1 SGHRS and CDR2 YFSETQ. Trimming shortened V by 1 base and J by 4 bases, and 11 bases separated the two germline ends. The CDR3 DNA sequence: TGCGCCAGCAGCTTGTCGCAGGGTAGCTATGGCTACACCTTC. Its translation: CASSLSQGSYGYTF. The entire variable domain, with the rest obtained from reference TRBV5-1 and TRBJ1-2, is as follows: KAGVTQTPRYLIKTRGQQVTLSCSPISGHRSVSWYQQTPGQGLQFLFEYFSETQRNKGNFPGRFSGRQFSNSRSEMNVSTLELGDSALYLCASSLSQGSYGYTFGSGTRLTVV.

The chain recombines TRBV5-4 with TRBJ1-1; perhaps TRBD1 as D (6 bases). The V end lost 5 bases, the J end lost 3 bases, and 17 bases lay between the germline ends. Germline lookup yields CDR1 SGHNT and CDR2 YYREEE (reference sequence). The CDR3 has 15 residues. In nucleotides, the CDR3 is TGTGCCAGCAGACGAGCCGGGACACACGACACTGAAGCTTTCTTT. It codes for CASRRAGTHDTEAFF. Based on the CDR3 plus reference TRBV5-4 and TRBJ1-1, the full variable domain is ETGVTQSPTHLIKTRGQQVTLRCSSQSGHNTVSWYQQALGQGPQFIFQYYREEENGRGNFPPRFSGLQFPNYSSELNVNALELDDSALYLCASRRAGTHDTEAFFGQGTRLTVV.

This chain links TRBV2 with TRBJ1-2; D may be TRBD1 (6 bases). CDR1 SNHLY and CDR2 FYNNEI come from the germline V gene. The CDR3 covers 15 residues. Trimming removed 11 bases from V and 5 bases from J, with 24 bases in between. Here the CDR3 reads CARNGAGTKQYGYTF. The CDR3 region has the DNA TGTGCCCGTAACGGTGCAGGGACAAAACAGTATGGCTACACCTTC.

This chain links TRBV19 with TRBJ2-1; TRBD2 agrees at 7 bases. The CDR3 sequence is 16 residues long. The germline V gene has CDR1 LNHDA and CDR2 SQIVND (reference sequence). J gave up 2 bases and V 7 bases, and 11 bases lay outside the gene matches. CDR3 sequence reads: CASTPRGRGTYNEQFF. The CDR3 nucleotides read TGTGCCAGTACTCCCAGAGGGCGGGGGACCTACAATGAGCAGTTCTTC.

In its sample, this clone was seen once. The gene calls are TRBV20-1 and TRBJ2-1, with TRBD2 identical over 7 bases. CDR3 size: 12 residues. The germline V gene encodes CDR1 DFQATT and CDR2 SNEGSKA (reference sequence). With 3 bases clipped from V and 15 bases from J, the junction kept 11 bases outside the gene matches. The CDR3 DNA is TGCAGTGCTAGTTTCGCGGGGGAGTCTCTGTTCTTC. Amino acid sequence: CSASFAGESLFF.

The rearrangement uses TRBV5-5 and TRBJ2-7; D may be TRBD1 (5 bases). Trimming cost V 4 bases and J 0 bases, with 14 bases left between them. The CDR3 is 15 amino acids. Germline loops: CDR1 SGHKS, CDR2 YYEKEE (reference sequence). The CDR3 DNA is TGTGCCAGCAGCCAAGGGGCCTCCCTCTCCTACGAGCAGTACTTC. The encoded protein is CASSQGASLSYEQYF.

The V call is TRBV9, the J call TRBJ1-1, with TRBD1 matching over 7 bases. The CDR3 length is 15 residues. V was clipped by 0 bases and J by 6 bases; unmatched bases: 8. Germline values: CDR1 SGDLS, CDR2 YYNGEE. The CDR3 reads CASSVGGGATSEAFF. The CDR3 DNA is TGTGCCAGCAGCGTAGGAGGGGGCGCGACGTCTGAAGCTTTCTTT.

The chain uses TRBV10-3 and TRBJ2-1; D is possibly TRBD2 (6 bases). The V gene's germline CDR1 is ENHRY and CDR2 SYGVKD. Trimming cost V 7 bases and J 8 bases, with 15 bases left between them. CDR3 length: 13 residues. The CDR3 spells CAIMRGPLDEQFF. The CDR3 coding sequence is TGTGCCATCATGCGGGGACCCCTAGATGAGCAGTTCTTC.

As to this clone: Other DNA sequences of this sample code for an identical CDR3. The chain couples TRBV7-9 to TRBJ2-5, with TRBD2 identical over 9 bases. The CDR3 totals 14 residues. Trimming cost V 3 bases and J 4 bases; bases outside gene matches: 3. Germline CDR1 and CDR2: SEHNR and FQNEAQ (reference sequence). As DNA, the CDR3 is TGTGCCAGCAGCTTGGCGGGGGGGGCAGAGACCCAGTACTTC. Encoded protein: CASSLAGGAETQYF.

The chain carries TRBV7-2 and TRBJ1-2; no firm D call. This CDR3 has 16 residues. Germline CDR1 and CDR2: SGHTA and FQGNSA. Trimming removed 1 base at V and 1 base at J, with 13 bases between. The CDR3 here is CASSLDGRPHNYGYTF. Here the CDR3 DNA reads TGTGCCAGCAGCTTAGACGGGAGACCCCATAACTATGGCTACACCTTC.

The chain recombines TRBV5-1 with TRBJ1-2; no definite D call. Germline lookup yields CDR1 SGHRS and CDR2 YFSETQ. The V end was cut by 4 bases, the J end by 13 bases, with 20 bases between. The CDR3 covers 13 residues. This chain's CDR3 is CASSVDGRSGSTF. The CDR3, as DNA: TGCGCCAGCAGCGTGGATGGCAGGTCCGGATCCACCTTC.

This chain uses TRBV5-5 with TRBJ1-1; D uncertain. This CDR3 has 15 residues. Germline V gives CDR1 SGHKS, CDR2 YYEKEE (reference sequence). Trimming shortened V by 0 bases and J by 10 bases, and 19 bases separated the two germline ends. The CDR3 DNA sequence: TGTGCCAGCAGCTTGGCCAGTGGCCCCTTCGTCCCAGCTTTCTTT. This translates into CASSLASGPFVPAFF.

Only one count was recorded for this clone. The rearrangement joins TRBV5-5 to TRBJ1-3, with D unresolved. In germline, CDR1 is SGHKS, CDR2 YYEKEE (reference sequence). Deletions cut 5 bases from V and 0 bases from J, with 3 bases between. The CDR3 consists of 12 residues. The CDR3 region is CASSYSGNTIYF. CDR3 coding DNA: TGTGCCAGCAGTTACTCTGGAAACACCATATATTTT.

The chain has TRBV7-9 and TRBJ1-1, with 8 nucleotides matching TRBD1. This CDR3 region has 15 residues. Per the germline V gene, CDR1 is SEHNR and CDR2 is FQNEAQ (reference sequence). The V gene end was trimmed by 5 bases and the J gene end by 0 bases; junction bases not matched to a gene: 5. The CDR3 protein is CASSIMGQVNTEAFF. The CDR3 DNA reads as TGTGCCAGCAGCATAATGGGACAGGTGAACACTGAAGCTTTCTTT.

This chain connects TRBV7-9 to TRBJ1-1; D might be TRBD1 (6 bases). The germline V and J ends were trimmed by 5 bases and 2 bases, with 15 bases remaining between them. The germline V gene has CDR1 SEHNR and CDR2 FQNEAQ (reference sequence). The CDR3 has 15 amino acids. Written as DNA, the CDR3 is TGTGCCAGCAGCGTGGGACACCGAGTCAACACTGAAGCTTTCTTT. It specifies CASSVGHRVNTEAFF.

Details on this clone: This specimen includes other DNA sequences encoding the same CDR3. This chain connects TRBV4-2 to TRBJ1-2, with D uncertain. The V and J ends lost 0 bases and 2 bases respectively, with 7 bases between them. CDR3 size: 14 residues. Germline values: CDR1 LGHNA, CDR2 YNFKEQ. The chain's CDR3 is CASSQDRGNYGYTF. The CDR3 DNA follows: TGTGCCAGCAGCCAAGATCGCGGGAACTATGGCTACACCTTC.

The genes are TRBV18 and TRBJ2-1; D call uncertain. Germline V lookup: CDR1 KGHSH, CDR2 LQKENI. Trimming took 0 bases from V and 2 from J, leaving 8 bases between them. The CDR3 totals 15 residues. CDR3 residues: CASSPPSSPYNEQFF. The CDR3 nucleotides are TGTGCCAGCTCACCACCGAGCTCCCCCTACAATGAGCAGTTCTTC. Together with reference TRBV18 and TRBJ2-1, the CDR3 gives the full variable domain: NAGVMQNPRHLVRRRGQEARLRCSPMKGHSHVYWYRQLPEEGLKFMVYLQKENIIDESGMPKERFSAEFPKEGPSILRIQQVVRGDSAAYFCASSPPSSPYNEQFFGPGTRLTVL.

The rearrangement joins TRBV7-3 to TRBJ2-2; D gene unclear. The germline CDR1 and CDR2 sequences are SGHTA and FQGTGA. Trimming took 5 bases from V and 4 from J, leaving 11 bases between them. CDR3 length equals 14 residues. Here the CDR3 reads CASSPGIVTGELFF. CDR3 coding DNA: TGTGCCAGCAGCCCCGGTATCGTCACCGGGGAGCTGTTTTTT.

With regard to this clone: An end of the junction differs from the germline gene, which may be a read error. The J gene is TRBJ2-6, the V gene TRBV7-6; TRBD1 agrees at 10 bases. This CDR3 is 16 amino acids long. Germline-derived CDR1 and CDR2 are SGHVS and FNYEAQ. CDR3: CAGSRTGGSGANVLTF. In nucleotides, the CDR3 is TGTGCCGGCAGCCGGACAGGGGGCTCTGGGGCCAACGTCCTGACTTTC. Using reference TRBV7-6 and TRBJ2-6 for the parts outside the CDR3, the full variable domain is GAGVSQSPRYKVTKRGQDVALRCDPISGHVSLYWYRQALGQGPEFLTYFNYEAQQDKSGLPNDRFSAERPEGSISTLTIQRTEQRDSAMYRCAGSRTGGSGANVLTFGAGSRLTVL.

V is TRBV9 and J is TRBJ1-1; 9 nucleotides line up with TRBD1. There are 16 residues in the CDR3. The V segment lost 3 bases and the J segment 4 bases; nucleotides outside the gene matches: 10. Germline assignment: CDR1 SGDLS and CDR2 YYNGEE. The CDR3: CASSALQGADSTEAFF. CDR3 DNA: TGTGCCAGCAGCGCCCTACAGGGGGCGGACAGCACTGAAGCTTTCTTT.

This clone was found once. The V gene is TRBV28, the J gene TRBJ1-5, with 8 positions matching TRBD1. Unmatched junction bases numbered 5, after V lost 6 bases and J lost 4 bases. Germline CDR1 MDHEN, CDR2 SYDVKM. This CDR3 has 14 residues. The CDR3: CASRDRATNQPQHF. The CDR3 nucleotides read TGTGCCAGCAGGGACAGGGCCACTAATCAGCCCCAGCATTTT. The complete variable domain, with remaining parts taken from reference TRBV28 and TRBJ1-5, reads DVKVTQSSRYLVKRTGEKVFLECVQDMDHENMFWYRQDPGLGLRLIYFSYDVKMKEKGDIPEGYSVSREKKERFSLILESASTNQTSMYLCASRDRATNQPQHFGDGTRLSIL.

The V and J genes are TRBV28 and TRBJ1-6, with 11 bases matching TRBD1. The CDR3 is made up of 16 amino acids. Per germline, CDR1 MDHEN and CDR2 SYDVKM. J gave up 9 bases and V 1 base, and 5 bases lay outside the gene matches. DNA of the CDR3: TGTGCCAGCAGTTTATTGGCCGGGACAGGGGGTTCACCCCTCCACTTT. It codes for CASSLLAGTGGSPLHF.